This TCR beta chain is from a study of T cell repertoires in cytomegalovirus infection. Study details: Carrying CMV and the relevant HLA type showed in public TCR beta signatures. General study results and limits: CMV-specific TCR beta clonotypes restricted by HLA-C dominated the ex vivo response. Cumulative frequency (of public TCR beta family members) identified carriers of CMV plus the relevant HLA.

Via MiXCR, TCRdb re-called the reads, giving one row per CDR3 protein. Of fewer than 300,000 distinct CDR3 sequences in the sample, roughly 25% were seen once. The V gene end was trimmed by 3 bases and the J gene end by 7 bases; junction bases not matched to a gene: 5. The CDR3 has 14 amino acids. Remarks on this clonotype: Its antigen is still unknown.

The sequence came from a human donor in good health (CMV status not recorded). Some clones in this sample may be carry-over from other donors' samples. The sequenced material came from PBMCs. The genes are TRBV12-3 or TRBV12-4 and TRBJ2-1; 8 bases line up with TRBD1. The CDR3 is CASSLAGGLNEQFF. Here the CDR3 DNA reads TGTGCCAGCAGTTTGGCAGGGGGCTTAAATGAGCAGTTCTTC.